This T cell receptor (beta chain) was identified in a study of blood T cells in healthy people across ages. General observations from the study: Versus aged donors, long-lived donors had higher diversity and more naive CD4+ cells.

Aged roughly 6 to 100, donors were systemically healthy Caucasians from Russia. Each sample provided at least 5 micrograms of extracted total RNA. J gave up 0 bases and V 0 bases, and 9 bases lay outside the gene matches. CDR3 length equals 18 residues. Germline V gives CDR1 SGHRS, CDR2 YFSETQ. A sample-barcoded 5' primer and a J-beta primer mix were used in a second PCR of roughly 7 to 12 cycles. TCRdb reprocessed the 5' RACE reads with MiXCR, giving one entry per CDR3 protein. Of over 700,000 distinct CDR3 sequences in the sample, 25% were seen once. A word on this clonotype: Its antigen is still unknown.

The sample also formed part of further work on T cells of mothers and their children.

The clonotype was recovered from a boy aged 5-17 years in good health. The chain joins TRBV5-1 to TRBJ2-4, with 7 positions matching TRBD1. The sample consisted of blood. The CDR3 coding sequence is TGCGCCAGCAGCTTGGTGACGGGTGGGGACAGAGCCAAAAACATTCAGTACTTC. As protein: CASSLVTGGDRAKNIQYF. Supplemented by reference TRBV5-1 and TRBJ2-4, the full variable domain reads KAGVTQTPRYLIKTRGQQVTLSCSPISGHRSVSWYQQTPGQGLQFLFEYFSETQRNKGNFPGRFSGRQFSNSRSEMNVSTLELGDSALYLCASSLVTGGDRAKNIQYFGAGTRLSVL.